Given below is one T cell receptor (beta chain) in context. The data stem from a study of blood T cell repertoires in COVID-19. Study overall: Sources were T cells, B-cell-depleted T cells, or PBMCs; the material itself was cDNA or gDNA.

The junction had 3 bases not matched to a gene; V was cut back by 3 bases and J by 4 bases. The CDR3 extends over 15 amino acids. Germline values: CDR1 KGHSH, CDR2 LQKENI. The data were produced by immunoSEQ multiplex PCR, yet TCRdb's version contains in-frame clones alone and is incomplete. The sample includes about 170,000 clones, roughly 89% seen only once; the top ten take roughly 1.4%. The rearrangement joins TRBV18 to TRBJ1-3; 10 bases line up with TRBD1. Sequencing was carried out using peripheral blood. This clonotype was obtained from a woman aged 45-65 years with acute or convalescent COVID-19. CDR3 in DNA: TGTGCCAGCTCACCCGACAGGGGGCCCGGAAACACCATATATTTT. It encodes CASSPDRGPGNTIYF.